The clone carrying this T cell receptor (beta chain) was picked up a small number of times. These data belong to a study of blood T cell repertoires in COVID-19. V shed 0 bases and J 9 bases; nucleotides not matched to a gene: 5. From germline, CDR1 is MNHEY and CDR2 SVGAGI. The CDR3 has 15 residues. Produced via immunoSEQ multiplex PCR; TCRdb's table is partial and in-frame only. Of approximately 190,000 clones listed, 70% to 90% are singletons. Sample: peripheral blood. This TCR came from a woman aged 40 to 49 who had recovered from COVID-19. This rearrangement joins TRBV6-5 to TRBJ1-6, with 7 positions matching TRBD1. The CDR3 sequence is CASSYSETGPSPLHF. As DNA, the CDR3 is TGTGCCAGCAGTTACTCCGAGACAGGGCCTTCACCCCTCCACTTT.